What follows are 23 T cell receptor beta chains derived from one specimen sequenced in a study of regulatory T cells in long-lasting Graves disease. Stated time point: newly diagnosed GD, antithyroid drugs for less than 3 months. The authors made the TCR library using RNA they extracted from PBMCs. HTBI primers from iRepertoire and Arm-PCR of CDR3 regions yielded the TCR beta libraries. Using its own MiXCR run on the multiplex PCR reads, TCRdb lists one record per CDR3 protein. The repertoire includes some 500,000 distinct CDR3 sequences, roughly 13% of them detected once, and roughly a tenth sits in the top ten. A further study also used this sample, focusing on T cells in Graves' hyperthyroidism and ophthalmopathy.

The source was peripheral blood mononuclear cells (PBMCs), collected at new diagnosis, from a patient treated with antithyroid drugs. The receptors derive from a young man with Graves disease.

V usage is TRBV20-1 and J usage is TRBJ2-7, with 12 bases aligning to TRBD2. V shed 8 bases and J 2 bases; nucleotides not matched to a gene: 7. The CDR3 contains 14 residues. Germline V gene sequence: CDR1 DFQATT, CDR2 SNEGSKA (reference sequence). The DNA of the CDR3 is TGCAGTTTCTGGAGACTAGCGGGAGCCTACGAGCAGTACTTC. It encodes CSFWRLAGAYEQYF.

This clonotype has ten or more counts. V gene TRBV3-1 combines with J gene TRBJ2-7, with TRBD2 identical over 14 bases. The CDR3 sequence is 16 residues long. Germline CDR1 LGHDT, CDR2 YNNKEL (reference sequence). The trim removed 4 bases at V and 6 bases at J, leaving 8 bases unmatched. The CDR3, as DNA: TGTGCCAGCAGCCCCGGCCAGGGACTAGCGGGAGCCGAGCAGTACTTC. It yields the protein CASSPGQGLAGAEQYF.

This clonotype was seen ten or more times. This rearrangement joins TRBV12-3 or TRBV12-4 to TRBJ1-1, with D possibly TRBD1 on 6 matching bases. Trimming cost V 3 bases and J 2 bases, with 10 bases left between them. The CDR3 covers 14 residues. The chain's CDR3 is CASSFSGGNTEAFF. CDR3 coding DNA: TGTGCCAGCAGTTTCTCGGGGGGCAACACTGAAGCTTTCTTT.

The chain joins TRBV5-6 to TRBJ2-1, with D unclear. Germline V gene lookup returns CDR1 SGHDT and CDR2 YYEEEE. The CDR3 sequence is 14 residues long. V lost 2 bases to trimming and J lost 8 bases, with 14 bases between them. The CDR3 loop is CASSFVNYEHEQFF. The DNA of the CDR3 is TGTGCCAGCAGCTTTGTGAATTACGAGCATGAGCAGTTCTTC.

This clonotype has more than one count but fewer than ten. The chain joins TRBV6-1 to TRBJ2-1; TRBD2 matches at 10 bases. Germline CDR1 MNHNS, CDR2 SASEGT. The length of the CDR3 is 15 residues. Trimming at V came to 5 bases and at J to 2 bases, leaving 3 bases not matched to a gene. In DNA form, the CDR3 reads TGTGCCAGCAGTCCAGCGGGAGGGCCCTACAATGAGCAGTTCTTC. Residues: CASSPAGGPYNEQFF.

This clonotype was seen only a few times. The gene calls are TRBV20-1 and TRBJ2-3; D unresolved. CDR3 length equals 13 residues. Trimming stripped 4 bases from V and 5 bases from J, with 13 bases between. Germline lookup yields CDR1 DFQATT and CDR2 SNEGSKA (reference sequence). Here the CDR3 DNA reads TGCAGTGCTAACTCACCCCCCCAAGATACGCAGTATTTT. This codes for CSANSPPQDTQYF.

This clonotype was counted many times. The chain links TRBV3-1 to TRBJ2-2, with D perhaps matching TRBD1 (6 bases). CDR1 LGHDT and CDR2 YNNKEL come from the germline V gene (reference sequence). Trimming left V 4 bases short and J 7 bases short, with 10 bases between. The CDR3 is 13 amino acids. The CDR3 spells CASSPLGGGELFF. For the CDR3, the DNA is TGTGCCAGCAGCCCCTTAGGGGGCGGGGAGCTGTTTTTT.

The chain has TRBV4-2 and TRBJ2-1; D perhaps matches TRBD1 (5 bases). The CDR3 length is 16 residues. Trimming took 0 bases from V and 4 from J, leaving 13 bases between them. The germline V gene has CDR1 LGHNA and CDR2 YNFKEQ. As DNA, the CDR3 is TGTGCCAGCAGCCAAGAAGGGGCGGTGAGGTACAATGAGCAGTTCTTC. Its protein is CASSQEGAVRYNEQFF.

This clonotype was seen at least ten times. The chain links TRBV5-1 to TRBJ2-5, with 12 bases identical to TRBD2. V was clipped by 4 bases and J by 1 base; unmatched bases: 5. The CDR3 has 16 amino acids. Germline CDR1 reads SGHRS; CDR2 reads YFSETQ. In DNA, the CDR3 is TGCGCCAGCAGCCCAGGGACTAGCGGGTTCCAAGAGACCCAGTACTTC. Its translation is CASSPGTSGFQETQYF. Full variable domain (rest looked up from reference TRBV5-1 and TRBJ2-5): KAGVTQTPRYLIKTRGQQVTLSCSPISGHRSVSWYQQTPGQGLQFLFEYFSETQRNKGNFPGRFSGRQFSNSRSEMNVSTLELGDSALYLCASSPGTSGFQETQYFGPGTRLLVL.

V is TRBV7-9 and J is TRBJ2-5, with 12 bases matching TRBD1. CDR1 is SEHNR and CDR2 is FQNEAQ in the germline V gene (reference sequence). Losses at the gene ends were 7 bases for V and 9 bases for J; bases not matched to a gene: 15. This CDR3 comprises 16 residues. As DNA, the CDR3 is TGTGCCAGCAATCCCCTGGCGGGGACAGGGGGCCAGGCCCAGTACTTC. Its translation: CASNPLAGTGGQAQYF.

The chain links TRBV20-1 to TRBJ2-5, with 9 bases identical to TRBD2. Germline V lookup: CDR1 DFQATT, CDR2 SNEGSKA (reference sequence). The CDR3 extends over 13 amino acids. V was pared by 5 bases and J by 3 bases, with 4 bases of the junction left unmatched. CDR3 protein: CSAGVAGEETQYF. The CDR3 nucleotides are TGCAGTGCTGGGGTAGCGGGAGAAGAGACCCAGTACTTC.

In regard to this clonotype: A much more abundant neighbour one base away suggests this may be a read error. V usage is TRBV12-3 or TRBV12-4 and J usage is TRBJ2-1, with unresolved D. CDR3 length equals 13 residues. CDR3 bases: TGTGCCAGCAGACCTAATACCTACAATGGGCAGTTCTTC. It translates to CASRPNTYNGQFF.

This clonotype was detected a few times. The chain joins TRBV7-9 to TRBJ2-1; 10 bases match TRBD2. There are 17 residues in the CDR3. CDR1 and CDR2 (germline): SEHNR, FQNEAQ (reference sequence). J lost 8 bases, V lost 5 bases, and 15 bases had no gene match. The CDR3 loop is CASSQWDVASGSDEQFF. CDR3 sequence (DNA): TGTGCCAGCAGCCAATGGGATGTGGCTAGCGGGAGCGATGAGCAGTTCTTC.

This clonotype showed up many times. The rearrangement uses TRBV14 and TRBJ2-7; possibly TRBD1 or TRBD2 for D (5 bases each). The germline V and J ends were trimmed by 2 bases and 8 bases, with 16 bases remaining between them. Germline V CDR1 and CDR2: SGHDN, FVKESK. This CDR3 is 14 amino acids long. The CDR3 region has the DNA TGTGCCAGCAGCCAAATACTCCGGGACCCAAAGCAGTACTTC. Translation: CASSQILRDPKQYF.

This clonotype was recorded at least ten times. The V gene is TRBV11-2, the J gene TRBJ2-7, with unresolved D. The germline V gene has CDR1 SGHAT and CDR2 FQNNGV. The CDR3 extends over 14 amino acids. Trimming stripped 5 bases from V and 2 bases from J, with 13 bases between. The CDR3 sequence: CASSLTTPTYEQYF. Here the CDR3 DNA reads TGTGCCAGCAGCCTTACGACGCCGACCTACGAGCAGTACTTC.

This clonotype was seen ten or more times. V usage is TRBV6-5 and J usage is TRBJ2-5; D gene uncertain. The CDR3 covers 15 residues. Germline V lookup: CDR1 MNHEY, CDR2 SVGAGI. Trimming shortened V by 0 bases and J by 5 bases, and 13 bases separated the two germline ends. This CDR3 reads CASSYSIDNGETQYF. Written as DNA, the CDR3 is TGTGCCAGCAGTTACTCGATCGATAACGGGGAGACCCAGTACTTC.

The chain links TRBV13 to TRBJ2-1; possibly TRBD1 for D (5 bases). The CDR3 consists of 14 residues. Per the germline V gene, CDR1 is PRHDT and CDR2 is FYEKMQ (reference sequence). Deletions cut 5 bases from V and 5 bases from J, with 13 bases between. Written as DNA, the CDR3 is TGTGCCAGCAGCCCCCAAGGGGCGAACAATGAGCAGTTCTTC. Protein product: CASSPQGANNEQFF. The full variable domain, its missing parts supplied by reference TRBV13 and TRBJ2-1, is AAGVIQSPRHLIKEKRETATLKCYPIPRHDTVYWYQQGPGQDPQFLISFYEKMQSDKGSIPDRFSAQQFSDYHSELNMSSLELGDSALYFCASSPQGANNEQFFGPGTRLTVL.

The rearrangement joins TRBV7-2 to TRBJ1-5; the D gene is possibly TRBD1 (5 bases). This CDR3 comprises 16 residues. The V gene's germline CDR1 is SGHTA and CDR2 FQGNSA. V gave up 3 bases and J gave up 0 bases, with 12 bases separating them. The CDR3 DNA reads as TGTGCCAGCAGCTTGGGGCAGAGATATAGCAATCAGCCCCAGCATTTT. Translation: CASSLGQRYSNQPQHF.

This clonotype was picked up many times. J is TRBJ1-1 and V is TRBV5-5; D is unresolved. The germline V gene has CDR1 SGHKS and CDR2 YYEKEE (reference sequence). The CDR3 has 13 amino acids. With 7 bases removed from V and 4 bases from J, the gap between germline ends came to 14 bases. The CDR3 DNA reads TGTGCCAGCTGTGCGGACGTGGGCACTGAAGCTTTCTTT. Translated: CASCADVGTEAFF. The complete variable domain, with remaining parts taken from reference TRBV5-5 and TRBJ1-1, reads DAGVTQSPTHLIKTRGQQVTLRCSPISGHKSVSWYQQVLGQGPQFIFQYYEKEERGRGNFPDRFSARQFPNYSSELNVNALLLGDSALYLCASCADVGTEAFFGQGTRLTVV.

The V and J genes are TRBV9 and TRBJ1-1, with no clear D. V gave up 3 bases and J gave up 10 bases, with 16 bases separating them. From germline, CDR1 is SGDLS and CDR2 YYNGEE. The CDR3 covers 13 residues. The DNA of the CDR3 is TGTGCCAGCAGCGGCGTCGAGTTTGCGGGAGCTTTCTTT. Residues: CASSGVEFAGAFF.

A few counts support this clonotype. Just one base apart from a much larger clone, this may be a read error. The chain carries TRBV2 and TRBJ2-1; TRBD1 aligns across 8 bases. The J call is doubtful: the DNA matches TRBJ2-5 better. Germline V lookup: CDR1 SNHLY, CDR2 FYNNEI. This CDR3 spans 14 amino acids. CDR3 in amino acids: CASSADRAQETQYF. DNA for the CDR3: TGTGCCAGCAGTGCGGACAGGGCCCAAGAGACCCAGTACTTC.

This clonotype was recorded at least ten times. The rearrangement joins TRBV15 to TRBJ1-4, with 8 bases lining up with TRBD1. CDR1 is LNHNV, CDR2 YYDKDF, per germline (reference sequence). After removal of 1 base from V and 3 bases from J, the junction contained 1 base not matched to a gene. CDR3 length: 15 residues. CDR3 residues: CATSRVGQANEKLFF. The CDR3 DNA follows: TGTGCCACCAGCAGAGTGGGACAGGCTAATGAAAAACTGTTTTTT.

This clonotype has at least ten counts. This chain joins TRBV4-2 and TRBJ2-2, with 8 nucleotides matching TRBD1. Per the germline V gene, CDR1 is LGHNA and CDR2 is YNFKEQ. V dropped 3 bases and J dropped 7; count of bases not matched to a gene: 10. The CDR3 extends over 16 amino acids. CDR3 nucleotides: TGTGCCAGCAGCCACACCCAGGACAGGGAGGACGGGGAGCTGTTTTTT. Translated: CASSHTQDREDGELFF.